This T cell receptor (beta chain) came from a study of T-cell reconstitution after alpha-beta-depleted transplantation in children. This sample's TCRbeta library carried unique molecular identifier barcodes. TCRdb recomputed calls from the PCR reads with MiXCR, one row per CDR3 protein. The data show approximately 350,000 distinct CDR3 sequences, around 10% seen once. This clonotype showed up just a few times. Trimming shortened V by 4 bases and J by 6 bases, and 8 bases separated the two germline ends. Germline CDR1 and CDR2: SGDLS and YYNGEE. The CDR3 consists of 13 residues. Sample: PBMCs from the stem cell graft donor, taken from the stem cell graft. The clonotype originates from a human donor who donated a stem cell graft to a child with acute lymphoblastic leukemia. This chain connects TRBV9 to TRBJ1-6; D uncertain. The CDR3 DNA reads TGTGCCAGCAGCCCGGCCGTTAATTCACCCCTCCACTTT. This encodes CASSPAVNSPLHF.